The 19 T cell receptor beta chains below all came from one sample that was sequenced in a study of blood T cells in healthy people across ages. Together with a sample-barcoded 5' primer, a J-beta primer mix was included in a second PCR lasting about 7 to 11 cycles. Each CDR3 protein is one row after TCRdb ran MiXCR on the 5' RACE reads. The table includes fewer than 950,000 distinct CDR3 sequences, around 36% detected once. The sample consisted of blood. The receptors were gathered from a man aged 18-30 years in good health.

This chain uses TRBV12-3 or TRBV12-4 with TRBJ2-2; D uncertain. Trimming shortened V by 2 bases and J by 8 bases, and 6 bases separated the two germline ends. The CDR3 has 12 amino acids. The CDR3 DNA reads as TGTGCCAGCAGTTTACTTCTAGGGGAGCTGTTTTTT. It yields the protein CASSLLLGELFF.

J is TRBJ1-1 and V is TRBV20-1; D is unclear. CDR1 DFQATT and CDR2 SNEGSKA come from the germline V gene (reference sequence). The CDR3 is 13 residues long. Trimming left V 5 bases short and J 2 bases short, with 12 bases between. The CDR3 DNA is TGCAGTGCTGATAAGGGTTCCAACACTGAAGCTTTCTTT. The encoded protein is CSADKGSNTEAFF.

The chain uses TRBV7-2 and TRBJ1-2; D is unclear. The CDR3 has 13 amino acids. Trimming left V 5 bases short and J 7 bases short, with 14 bases between. Germline assignment: CDR1 SGHTA and CDR2 FQGNSA. This chain's CDR3 is CASSVEAGSGYTF. The CDR3 DNA reads as TGTGCCAGCAGCGTAGAGGCAGGCTCTGGCTACACCTTC.

This clonotype occurred a few times. This chain connects TRBV20-1 to TRBJ2-1; the D is unclear. Deletions cut 0 bases from V and 15 bases from J, with 21 bases between. This CDR3 is 14 amino acids long. Germline-derived CDR1 and CDR2 are DFQATT and SNEGSKA (reference sequence). Written as DNA, the CDR3 is TGCAGTGCTAGAGATCCCCTTGGTGGCACTAATGCGTTCTTC. Translation gives CSARDPLGGTNAFF.

The chain recombines TRBV10-3 with TRBJ1-2, with TRBD1 matching 9 bases. The germline CDR1 and CDR2 sequences are ENHRY and SYGVKD. V was clipped by 5 bases and J by 5 bases; unmatched bases: 15. This CDR3 has 17 residues. The CDR3 bases are TGTGCCATCAGTTTCCGGGACAGGGCCTCTCGGGGTTATGGCTACACCTTC. Translated: CAISFRDRASRGYGYTF.

The chain employs TRBV24-1 and TRBJ2-3; 11 bases map to TRBD2. After removal of 0 bases from V and 6 bases from J, the junction contained 10 bases not matched to a gene. Germline values: CDR1 KGHDR, CDR2 SFDVKD. This CDR3 is 18 amino acids long. The CDR3 loop reads CATSDLSAASGGRDTQYF. The CDR3 coding sequence is TGTGCCACCAGTGATTTGTCTGCGGCTAGCGGGGGGCGCGATACGCAGTATTTT.

This clonotype came up many times. The chain combines TRBV11-2 with TRBJ2-7; a weak D match, TRBD1 (5 bases). The ends were cut back, 4 bases at V and 5 bases at J, with 12 bases in the middle. There are 13 residues in the CDR3. CDR1 SGHAT and CDR2 FQNNGV come from the germline V gene. The CDR3 region is CASSYQGADEQYF. In nucleotides, the CDR3 is TGTGCCAGCAGCTACCAGGGCGCGGACGAGCAGTACTTC.

This clonotype has just a few counts. The chain uses TRBV5-6 and TRBJ1-1; TRBD1 matches at 9 bases. CDR3 length: 18 amino acids. The junction had 15 bases not matched to a gene; V was cut back by 4 bases and J by 2 bases. Germline assignment: CDR1 SGHDT and CDR2 YYEEEE. In nucleotides, the CDR3 is TGTGCCAGCAGCCCCAATGGAAGGGACAGGGCCTTAAACACTGAAGCTTTCTTT. Protein: CASSPNGRDRALNTEAFF.

This chain connects TRBV29-1 to TRBJ1-1, with D uncertain. The CDR3 is 10 residues long. Per the germline V gene, CDR1 is SQVTM and CDR2 is ANQGSEA. The germline V and J ends were trimmed by 4 bases and 8 bases, with 8 bases remaining between them. In DNA, the CDR3 is TGCAGCGTTGGTACGTCAGAAGCTTTCTTT. This sequence encodes CSVGTSEAFF.

This clonotype showed up just once. The chain employs TRBV6-2 or TRBV6-3 and TRBJ1-5, with D perhaps TRBD1 (6 bases). V lost 5 bases and J 3 bases, leaving 20 bases between the germline ends. The CDR3 consists of 17 residues. The germline V gene has CDR1 MNHEY and CDR2 SVGEGT. Here the CDR3 reads CASSRAGVAIFNQPQHF. Here the CDR3 DNA reads TGTGCCAGCAGTCGGGCAGGGGTGGCGATTTTCAATCAGCCCCAGCATTTT.

This clonotype appeared many times. This chain uses TRBV13 with TRBJ2-5, with 7 positions matching TRBD1. V trimming: 4 bases; J trimming: 4 bases; junction bases outside the gene matches: 6. This CDR3 has 14 residues. CDR1 is PRHDT, CDR2 FYEKMQ, per germline (reference sequence). CDR3 nucleotides: TGTGCCAGCAGCTCCACCCGACAGGGAGAGACCCAGTACTTC. Amino acids: CASSSTRQGETQYF.

This clonotype was seen at least ten times. The gene calls are TRBV12-3 or TRBV12-4 and TRBJ1-2; a weak D match, TRBD1 (5 bases). The CDR3 is 13 amino acids. V was shortened by 6 bases and J by 2 bases, with 10 bases between the two germline ends. The CDR3 here is CASRRDSNYGYTF. In DNA form, the CDR3 reads TGTGCCAGCAGGAGGGACTCCAACTATGGCTACACCTTC.

This clonotype has a count of ten or more. The junction differs from germline at one of its ends, possibly a read error. The chain combines TRBV7-9 with TRBJ1-2; 10 nucleotides agree with TRBD1. This CDR3 is 15 amino acids long. Germline V gives CDR1 SEHNR, CDR2 FQNEAQ (reference sequence). The CDR3 sequence: CASSLPGQGNYGYTF. CDR3 nucleotide sequence: TGTGCCAGCAGCCTACCGGGACAGGGGAACTATGGTTACACCTTC.

The chain carries TRBV2 and TRBJ2-7; D gene uncertain. CDR3 length: 11 residues. Trimming took off 4 bases at V and 7 bases at J, with 8 bases between the two ends. The germline V gene encodes CDR1 SNHLY and CDR2 FYNNEI. The chain's CDR3 is CASSVYNEQYF. DNA for the CDR3: TGTGCCAGCAGTGTCTACAATGAGCAGTACTTC.

V and J are TRBV20-1 and TRBJ2-5; 7 bases fit TRBD1. Germline CDR1 is DFQATT and CDR2 is SNEGSKA (reference sequence). There are 15 residues in the CDR3. After removal of 4 bases from V and 1 base from J, the junction contained 9 bases not matched to a gene. CDR3 sequence: CSAISGRGLQETQYF. Here the CDR3 DNA reads TGCAGTGCTATCAGCGGTAGGGGGCTCCAAGAGACCCAGTACTTC.

The V gene is TRBV12-3 or TRBV12-4, the J gene TRBJ1-2, with TRBD1 as a possible D gene (5 bases). V was cut by 3 bases and J by 7 bases, with 18 bases left in between. This CDR3 has 15 amino acids. The CDR3 is CASSLSGVAERGYTF. DNA for the CDR3: TGTGCCAGCAGTTTGTCGGGGGTAGCAGAACGTGGCTACACCTTC.

This clonotype was counted between two and nine times. CDR3 protein: CASSQRTDLGAEAFF. In DNA, the CDR3 is TGTGCCAGCAGCCAGCGGACAGATTTAGGAGCTGAAGCTTTCTTT. The rearrangement joins TRBV6-2 or TRBV6-3 to TRBJ1-1, with a weak D call TRBD1 (6 bases). This CDR3 is 15 amino acids long. The V gene's germline CDR1 is MNHEY and CDR2 SVGEGT. V lost 6 bases and J 6 bases, leaving 20 bases between the germline ends.

This clonotype was observed a handful of times. The chain uses TRBV27 and TRBJ1-2, with TRBD1 as a possible D gene (6 bases). The ends were cut back, 0 bases at V and 8 bases at J, with 16 bases in the middle. The CDR3 is 15 residues long. Germline lookup yields CDR1 MNHEY and CDR2 SMNVEV (reference sequence). The CDR3 reads CASSLSSGGRRGYTF. Here the CDR3 DNA reads TGTGCCAGCAGTTTATCTTCCGGGGGCAGAAGGGGCTACACCTTC.

V is TRBV10-3 and J is TRBJ1-1, with D uncertain. The CDR3 contains 15 residues. CDR1 is ENHRY, CDR2 SYGVKD, per germline. V was pared by 5 bases and J by 3 bases, with 16 bases between. This CDR3 is CAISYFGPRDTEAFF. The DNA for the CDR3 is TGTGCCATCAGTTACTTTGGACCGAGGGACACTGAAGCTTTCTTT.